The text below deals with one T cell receptor (beta chain). Its antigen is not yet known. It has no much larger one-base neighbor in the sample; base qualities were not kept. This sample is drawn from a study of PD-1 blockade in mismatch repair-deficient tumors (dated by TCRdb to the late 2010s). Context from the whole study: The trial enrolled 86 consecutive patients with 11 to 12 mismatch repair-deficient cancer types between September 2013 and 2016, all previously treated and progressing. Deep sequencing of TCR CDR3 regions was used to track tumor-associated T cell clones in peripheral blood of patients responding to PD-1 blockade.

The investigation overall reported the following: Clones residing in the tumor, which were often undetectable in blood before treatment, expanded quickly after pembrolizumab and then contracted, generally before radiologic responses.

From the germline V gene, CDR1 is KGHSH and CDR2 is LQKENI. The CDR3 goes from the cysteine to the phenylalanine over 15 residues. Only the CDR3 part of the read is kept: 45 bases, read in frame from the first base. Compared with germline, V lacks 5 bases and J lacks 0 bases; bases without a gene match: 4. Preparation of the library involved the immunoSEQ multiplex PCR assay. The table comes from immuneACCESS by way of TCRdb, which keeps in-frame sequences with V and J called. Part of the clones is missing from these tables; in studies checked, under half for an unresolved V gene and the rest for unknown reasons. The sample includes tens of thousands of clones, with about 72% observed a single time. The ten largest make up roughly 5.1% of the sample. Mismatch repair deficiency in every enrolled patient was established by polymerase chain reaction or immunohistochemistry. A few patients who responded to pembrolizumab therapy underwent TCR sequencing. The phase II trial prospectively evaluated PD-1 blockade with pembrolizumab in advanced mismatch repair-deficient cancers, independent of tissue of origin. Serial peripheral blood T cell samples were collected before and at multiple times after starting PD-1 blockade. Blood sampling time points were reported as weeks after the first dose of pembrolizumab.

The clonotype comes from an adult with mismatch repair-deficient cancer. The material was peripheral blood, obtained 2 weeks after starting pembrolizumab. The chain is encoded by TRBV18 joined to TRBJ1-3, with 7 bases aligning to TRBD1. The CDR3 corresponds to CASSWDSFSGNTIYF. The DNA sequence follows: TGTGCCAGCTCATGGGACAGCTTCTCTGGAAACACCATATATTTT. With the rest looked up from the reference TRBV18 and TRBJ1-3 genes rather than sequenced, the full variable domain is NAGVMQNPRHLVRRRGQEARLRCSPMKGHSHVYWYRQLPEEGLKFMVYLQKENIIDESGMPKERFSAEFPKEGPSILRIQQVVRGDSAAYFCASSWDSFSGNTIYFGEGSWLTVV.